Listed here is a single T cell receptor (beta chain). Its antigen is unidentified. This sample was taken from a study of T cells in Graves' hyperthyroidism and ophthalmopathy. Study summary: Peripheral blood sampling occurred at initial diagnosis, before any treatment. Overall study findings and caveats: Most thyroid clonotypes that were expanded above 0.001 also turned up in blood.

Authors of the study amplified TCR beta CDR3 regions from RNA transcripts. First-round RT-PCR with HTBI primers amplified the TCR CDR3 region. TCRdb used MiXCR to reprocess the multiplex PCR reads, holding one entry per CDR3 protein. The top ten clones hold 15% to 19% of a sample with 600,000 to 750,000 distinct CDR3 sequences, 17% of them seen once. The CDR3 spans 13 residues. V was clipped by 7 bases and J by 4 bases, with 17 bases between them. Germline V lookup: CDR1 GTSNPN, CDR2 SVGIG (reference sequence). Hyperthyroidism had been newly diagnosed in patients aged 18 to 65, and its duration was under 2 months. Diagnostic decisions used clinical symptoms, serum thyroxine and TRAb, thyroid ultrasound and orbital computed tomography.

This clonotype was obtained from a man aged 50 to 60 with Graves' hyperthyroidism. The specimen sequenced was blood. The V call is TRBV30, the J call TRBJ2-7, with a weak D call TRBD2 (6 bases). This CDR3 reads CAFTLDGGYEQYF. The CDR3 nucleotides read TGTGCCTTTACCCTGGACGGGGGTTACGAGCAGTACTTC.